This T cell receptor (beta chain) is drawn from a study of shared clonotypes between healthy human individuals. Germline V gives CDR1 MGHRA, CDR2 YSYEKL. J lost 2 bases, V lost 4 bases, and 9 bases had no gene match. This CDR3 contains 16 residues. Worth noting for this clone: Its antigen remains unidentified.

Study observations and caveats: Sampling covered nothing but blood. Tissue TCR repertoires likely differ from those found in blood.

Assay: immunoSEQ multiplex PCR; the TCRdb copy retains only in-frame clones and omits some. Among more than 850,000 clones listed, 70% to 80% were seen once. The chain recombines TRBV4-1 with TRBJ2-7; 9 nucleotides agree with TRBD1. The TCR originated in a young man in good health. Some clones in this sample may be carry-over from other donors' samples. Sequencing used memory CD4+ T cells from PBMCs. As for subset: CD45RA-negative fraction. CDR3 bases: TGCGCCAGCAGCCCCCAACACCGGGACAGGGCCTACGAGCAGTACTTC. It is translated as CASSPQHRDRAYEQYF.